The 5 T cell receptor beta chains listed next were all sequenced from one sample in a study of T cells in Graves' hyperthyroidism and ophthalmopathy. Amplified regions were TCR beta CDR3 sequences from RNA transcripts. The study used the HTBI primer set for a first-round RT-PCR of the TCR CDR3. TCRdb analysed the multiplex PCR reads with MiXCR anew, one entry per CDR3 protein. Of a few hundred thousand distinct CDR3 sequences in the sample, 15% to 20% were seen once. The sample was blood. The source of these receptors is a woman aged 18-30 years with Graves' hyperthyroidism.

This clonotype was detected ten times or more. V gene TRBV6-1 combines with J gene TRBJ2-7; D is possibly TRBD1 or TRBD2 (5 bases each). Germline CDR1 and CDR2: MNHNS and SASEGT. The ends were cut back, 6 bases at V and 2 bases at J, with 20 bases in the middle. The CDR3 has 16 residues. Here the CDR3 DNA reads TGTGCCAGCAGGATCCTGCCTACCGGGACCCCCTACGAGCAGTACTTC. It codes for CASRILPTGTPYEQYF.

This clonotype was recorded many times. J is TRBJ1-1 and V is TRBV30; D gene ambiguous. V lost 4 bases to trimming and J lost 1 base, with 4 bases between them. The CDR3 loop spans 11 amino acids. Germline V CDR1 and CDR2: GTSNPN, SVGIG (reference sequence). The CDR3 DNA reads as TGTGCCTGGAACCAGAACACTGAAGCTTTCTTT. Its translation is CAWNQNTEAFF.

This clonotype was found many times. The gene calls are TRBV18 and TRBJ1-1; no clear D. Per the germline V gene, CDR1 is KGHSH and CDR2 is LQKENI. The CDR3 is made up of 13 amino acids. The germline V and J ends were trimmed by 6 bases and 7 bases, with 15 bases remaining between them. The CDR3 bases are TGTGCCAGCTCCGTGGGGAGGGAAGGTGAAGCTTTCTTT. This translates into CASSVGREGEAFF.

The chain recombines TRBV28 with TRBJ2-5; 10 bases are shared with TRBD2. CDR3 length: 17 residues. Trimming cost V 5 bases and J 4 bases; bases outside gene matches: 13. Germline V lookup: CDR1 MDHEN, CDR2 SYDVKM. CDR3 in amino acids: CASSHHTSGGGVETQYF. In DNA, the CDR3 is TGTGCCAGCAGTCACCACACAAGCGGGGGGGGTGTAGAGACCCAGTACTTC.

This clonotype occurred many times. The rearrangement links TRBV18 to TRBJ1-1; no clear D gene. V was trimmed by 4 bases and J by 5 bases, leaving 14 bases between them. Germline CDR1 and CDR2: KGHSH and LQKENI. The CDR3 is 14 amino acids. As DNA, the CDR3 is TGTGCCAGCTCACGTAATGTCGGTGGGACTGAAGCTTTCTTT. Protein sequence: CASSRNVGGTEAFF.